The 13 T cell receptor beta chains listed next were all sequenced from one sample in a study of blood T cell repertoires in COVID-19. Method: immunoSEQ multiplex PCR; TCRdb's copy keeps in-frame clones and lacks some. Of more than 3,000 clones listed, around 80% are singletons. The sequencing sample was made of peripheral blood. Every receptor here comes from a human donor in a cohort sampled during active COVID-19.

J is TRBJ1-2 and V is TRBV19; no clear D gene. The CDR3 is 15 residues long. The V and J ends lost 6 bases and 6 bases respectively, with 20 bases between them. CDR1 is LNHDA, CDR2 SQIVND, per germline (reference sequence). Here the CDR3 DNA reads TGTGCCAGTAGACCGAGGTTAGATTTATCTAATGGCTACACCTTC. As protein: CASRPRLDLSNGYTF.

Turning to this clone: At one end, the junction sequence differs from germline, possibly due to a read error. V gene TRBV5-4 combines with J gene TRBJ2-5; D is undetermined. Germline V lookup: CDR1 SGHNT, CDR2 YYREEE (reference sequence). The CDR3 has 13 amino acids. CDR3 residues: CASSLASQETQYF. CDR3 in DNA: TGTGCCAGCAGTTTGGCATCCCAAGAGACCCAGTACTTC.

This clone was detected only once. This rearrangement joins TRBV7-2 to TRBJ1-1; D possibly corresponds to TRBD1 (6 bases). CDR1 and CDR2 from the germline V gene are SGHTA and FQGNSA. V dropped 8 bases and J dropped 2 bases, with 12 bases sitting between them. CDR3 length: 13 residues. The CDR3 spells CASLQGSNTEAFF. As DNA, the CDR3 is TGTGCCAGCTTACAGGGCTCAAACACTGAAGCTTTCTTT.

CDR3 region: CASSLQTGGLNEQFF. CDR3 DNA: TGTGCCAGCAGCTTACAGACAGGGGGCTTAAATGAGCAGTTCTTC. This chain connects TRBV5-4 to TRBJ2-1, with 10 bases matching TRBD1. The V and J ends lost 2 bases and 7 bases, in that order; junction bases with no gene match: 6. Germline loops: CDR1 SGHNT, CDR2 YYREEE (reference sequence). This CDR3 is built from 15 residues.

By proportion, this clone is large. The gene calls are TRBV20-1 and TRBJ1-1; D remains ambiguous. This CDR3 is 11 amino acids long. Trimming removed 3 bases at V and 7 bases at J, with 9 bases between. Germline lookup yields CDR1 DFQATT and CDR2 SNEGSKA (reference sequence). The CDR3: CSASQQIEAFF. CDR3 in DNA: TGCAGTGCTAGTCAACAGATTGAAGCTTTCTTT.

The gene calls are TRBV27 and TRBJ2-7, with D uncertain. CDR3 length: 19 residues. Germline CDR1 and CDR2: MNHEY and SMNVEV (reference sequence). V lost 6 bases and J 5 bases, leaving 32 bases between the germline ends. The CDR3 DNA follows: TGTGCCAGCAGCCTAAGCGTGACGCGCTTTCTGTCGGCTCGCCACGAGCAGTACTTC. Translation: CASSLSVTRFLSARHEQYF.

In DNA, the CDR3 is TGCACCAGCAGCACCCGACTAGCGGCTAGCACAGATACGCAGTATTTT. Protein sequence: CTSSTRLAASTDTQYF. This chain connects TRBV1 to TRBJ2-3; TRBD2, the table's D call, was not compared with the DNA. TRBV1 counts as a pseudogene. The CDR3 sequence is 16 residues long.

The chain employs TRBV6-5 and TRBJ1-5; D perhaps matches TRBD1 (5 bases). Between the trimmed V and J ends, which lost 6 bases and 4 bases, there was a span of 10 bases. The CDR3 runs 13 residues. The germline gives CDR1 MNHEY, CDR2 SVGAGI. Here the CDR3 reads CASRDDRNQPQHF. The CDR3 bases are TGTGCCAGCAGAGATGACAGAAATCAGCCCCAGCATTTT.

A few counts support this clone. V and J are TRBV3-1 (or the pseudogene TRBV3-2) and TRBJ1-2; 9 positions agree with TRBD1. Germline-derived CDR1 and CDR2 are LGHDT and YNNKEL (reference sequence). This CDR3 comprises 16 residues. Trimming cost V 3 bases and J 8 bases; bases outside gene matches: 13. CDR3 sequence (DNA): TGTGCCAGCAGCCATGCCCCCGGGACAGGGAGCGAGGGCTACACCTTC. Translating it yields CASSHAPGTGSEGYTF.

This clone showed up just once. V and J are TRBV15 and TRBJ1-4; 8 bases agree with TRBD1. The trim removed 1 base at V and 6 bases at J, leaving 4 bases unmatched. The CDR3 spans 15 residues. Germline CDR1 reads LNHNV; CDR2 reads YYDKDF (reference sequence). The CDR3 reads CATSRATGVDEKLFF. The CDR3 nucleotides read TGTGCCACCAGCAGAGCGACAGGGGTCGATGAAAAACTGTTTTTT.

The rearrangement uses TRBV13 and TRBJ2-7, with 10 bases identical to TRBD1. CDR1 is PRHDT and CDR2 is FYEKMQ in the germline V gene (reference sequence). CDR3 size: 16 residues. V lost 0 bases, J lost 2 bases, and 4 bases stayed unmatched. In nucleotides, the CDR3 is TGTGCCAGCAGCTTAGGCCACGGGACAGGGGCCTACGAGCAGTACTTC. This sequence encodes CASSLGHGTGAYEQYF.

The chain has TRBV5-6 and TRBJ2-1; 7 bases line up with TRBD2. V dropped 0 bases and J dropped 3; count of bases not matched to a gene: 3. From germline, CDR1 is SGHDT and CDR2 YYEEEE. The CDR3 has 15 residues. The chain's CDR3 is CASSLGDYIYNEQFF. DNA of the CDR3: TGTGCCAGCAGCTTGGGGGACTACATCTACAATGAGCAGTTCTTC.

As for this clone: This sample includes further DNA sequences coding for the same CDR3. The chain carries TRBV6-5 and TRBJ2-7; 9 positions agree with TRBD2. V lost 2 bases and J lost 0; bases outside the gene matches: 2. Germline V CDR1 and CDR2: MNHEY, SVGAGI. This CDR3 comprises 15 residues. CDR3 residues: CASSYRRGGSYEQYF. The CDR3 DNA is TGTGCCAGCAGTTACCGGCGGGGGGGCTCCTACGAGCAGTACTTC.